A selection of T cell receptor beta chains follows, all from one sample in a study of PD-L1 blockade in urothelial cancer. Here immunoSEQ multiplex PCR was the method, and the copy in TCRdb shows in-frame clones only, minus some. The repertoire consists of 35,000 to 45,000 clones, with about 90% occurring once and the leading ten covering under 8.5%. Here the sequenced sample was PBMCs, taken around atezolizumab (anti-PD-L1) treatment. These receptors all come from a man between 70 and 80 years old with urothelial cancer. Both conserved end residues are part of each CDR3. Fields, in order: D gene, V gene, J gene, clone size, CDR3 DNA, CDR3 protein. D genes are given only for firm matches. Size is stated for part of the rows, as once, few or many counts, or as a class when the clone is expanded.

d_call: -
v_call: TRBV7-6
j_call: TRBJ1-1
clone_size: -
cdr3_nt: TGTGCCAGCAGCTTAGCGCGAGCGGGGTCGGCCACTGAAGCTTTCTTT
cdr3_aa: CASSLARAGSATEAFF

d_call: TRBD1
v_call: TRBV5-4
j_call: TRBJ1-4
clone_size: -
cdr3_nt: TGTGCCAGCAGCTTAACAAGGACAGGGAATGAAAAACTGTTTTTT
cdr3_aa: CASSLTRTGNEKLFF

d_call: TRBD1
v_call: TRBV2
j_call: TRBJ1-2
clone_size: -
cdr3_nt: TGTGCCAGCAGACGAGACAGGGGAGGTAGCTATGGCTACACCTTC
cdr3_aa: CASRRDRGGSYGYTF

d_call: -
v_call: TRBV6-1
j_call: TRBJ2-7
clone_size: -
cdr3_nt: TGTGCCAGCAGCCCAAATCGGGGGGCAGACGAGCAGTACTTC
cdr3_aa: CASSPNRGADEQYF

d_call: TRBD1
v_call: TRBV9
j_call: TRBJ1-2
clone_size: -
cdr3_nt: TGTGCCAGCAGCGGGACCCCCGGGACAGGGGGCGACCCCTATGGCTACACCTTC
cdr3_aa: CASSGTPGTGGDPYGYTF

d_call: -
v_call: TRBV4-2
j_call: TRBJ1-5
clone_size: -
cdr3_nt: TGTGCCAGCAGCCAAGATCGGGATCCCACATTTAATCAGCCCCAGCATTTT
cdr3_aa: CASSQDRDPTFNQPQHF

d_call: TRBD2
v_call: TRBV4-2
j_call: TRBJ2-6
clone_size: few
cdr3_nt: TGTGCCAGCAGCCAAGATCGCGGGGGTGGCTCTGGGGCCAACGTCCTGACTTTC
cdr3_aa: CASSQDRGGGSGANVLTF

d_call: -
v_call: TRBV6-5
j_call: TRBJ2-7
clone_size: -
cdr3_nt: TGTGCCAGCAGTTACGGCGGGATACGCCCCTACGAGCAGTACTTC
cdr3_aa: CASSYGGIRPYEQYF

d_call: -
v_call: TRBV7-2
j_call: TRBJ1-4
clone_size: -
cdr3_nt: TGTGCCAGCAGCTCAGGTCAGGGGCCACCTAATGAAAAACTGTTTTTT
cdr3_aa: CASSSGQGPPNEKLFF

d_call: -
v_call: TRBV5-4
j_call: TRBJ1-3
clone_size: few
cdr3_nt: TGTGCCAGCAGCCTTGGAGGGTCTGGAAACACCATATATTTT
cdr3_aa: CASSLGGSGNTIYF

d_call: -
v_call: TRBV28
j_call: TRBJ1-5
clone_size: -
cdr3_nt: TGTGCCAGCAGTCCCTTAGGAGGATACAATCAGCCCCAGCATTTT
cdr3_aa: CASSPLGGYNQPQHF

d_call: TRBD2
v_call: TRBV9
j_call: TRBJ2-1
clone_size: -
cdr3_nt: TGTGCCAGCAGCGTAGAGGCGGGAGCCTACAATGAGCAGTTCTTC
cdr3_aa: CASSVEAGAYNEQFF

d_call: TRBD2
v_call: TRBV27
j_call: TRBJ2-3
clone_size: -
cdr3_nt: TGTGCCAGCAGTTTCTCCACCGGCGGGAGCGCAGATACGCAGTATTTT
cdr3_aa: CASSFSTGGSADTQYF

d_call: -
v_call: TRBV10-3
j_call: TRBJ2-1
clone_size: -
cdr3_nt: TGTGCCATCAGTGGGGGACTTCAGTCCTCCAATGAGCAGTTCTTC
cdr3_aa: CAISGGLQSSNEQFF

d_call: -
v_call: TRBV28
j_call: TRBJ2-4
clone_size: -
cdr3_nt: TGTGCCAGCAGTATTTCTCTGGGCATTGGCATTCAGTACTTC
cdr3_aa: CASSISLGIGIQYF

d_call: -
v_call: TRBV14
j_call: TRBJ1-2
clone_size: -
cdr3_nt: TGTGCCAGCAGCCAAGCGTTGTCGGGGAGTAATGGCTACACCTTC
cdr3_aa: CASSQALSGSNGYTF

d_call: TRBD2
v_call: TRBV2
j_call: TRBJ2-7
clone_size: -
cdr3_nt: TGTGCCAGCAGTGACTACCGCCTAGCGGGAGGGACCTACGAGCAGTACTTC
cdr3_aa: CASSDYRLAGGTYEQYF

d_call: -
v_call: TRBV9
j_call: TRBJ2-5
clone_size: -
cdr3_nt: TGTGCCAGCAGCGTAGCGGCGGGGGCACAAGAGACCCAGTACTTC
cdr3_aa: CASSVAAGAQETQYF

d_call: -
v_call: TRBV12-5
j_call: TRBJ1-1
clone_size: -
cdr3_nt: TGTGCCGGTGTGAATCCTTTGGGGCCTGAAGCTTTCTTT
cdr3_aa: CAGVNPLGPEAFF

d_call: -
v_call: TRBV21-1
j_call: TRBJ2-4
clone_size: -
cdr3_nt: TGTGCCAGCAGCCCACGTCCCGGGACAGGGGACCCCGCCAAAAACATTCAGTACTTC
cdr3_aa: CASSPRPGTGDPAKNIQYF

d_call: -
v_call: TRBV11-2
j_call: TRBJ2-3
clone_size: -
cdr3_nt: TGTGCCAGCAGCTACCCTAGGGGGCGGGAGGCCGATACGCAGTATTTT
cdr3_aa: CASSYPRGREADTQYF

d_call: -
v_call: TRBV19
j_call: TRBJ1-2
clone_size: -
cdr3_nt: TGTGCCAGTAAGTTGGGCGAATCCTATGGCTACACCTTC
cdr3_aa: CASKLGESYGYTF

d_call: TRBD1
v_call: TRBV7-9
j_call: TRBJ1-3
clone_size: once
cdr3_nt: TGTGCCAGCAGCCGGGGACAGGGAGTTGGAAACACCATATATTTT
cdr3_aa: CASSRGQGVGNTIYF

d_call: -
v_call: TRBV9
j_call: TRBJ2-5
clone_size: few
cdr3_nt: TGTGCCAGCAGCGCTTTAGAGCTTGGAGGGACCCAGTACTTC
cdr3_aa: CASSALELGGTQYF

d_call: -
v_call: TRBV5-1
j_call: TRBJ1-4
clone_size: -
cdr3_nt: TGCGCCAGCAGCTTGGCCGGGGGGGCGAGGGAAAAACTGTTTTTT
cdr3_aa: CASSLAGGAREKLFF

d_call: TRBD1
v_call: TRBV10-3
j_call: TRBJ1-4
clone_size: -
cdr3_nt: TGTGCCATTGGGACAGGGGGCATGACTAATGAAAAACTGTTTTTT
cdr3_aa: CAIGTGGMTNEKLFF

d_call: -
v_call: TRBV28
j_call: TRBJ1-1
clone_size: -
cdr3_nt: TGTGCCAGCAGTTTACTACTAGGGACAACGAACACTGAAGCTTTCTTT
cdr3_aa: CASSLLLGTTNTEAFF

d_call: TRBD1
v_call: TRBV18
j_call: TRBJ1-3
clone_size: -
cdr3_nt: TGTGCCAGCTCTCCATACAGGGGCTCTGGAAACACCATATATTTT
cdr3_aa: CASSPYRGSGNTIYF

d_call: -
v_call: TRBV18
j_call: TRBJ2-5
clone_size: -
cdr3_nt: TGTGCCAGTACGAGGAGCGCCCAAGAGACCCAGTACTTC
cdr3_aa: CASTRSAQETQYF

d_call: TRBD2
v_call: TRBV27
j_call: TRBJ2-7
clone_size: -
cdr3_nt: TGTGCCAGCAGTTTATCCCCCGGGAGCGGGAGCTCCTACGAGCAGTACTTC
cdr3_aa: CASSLSPGSGSSYEQYF

d_call: -
v_call: TRBV5-8
j_call: TRBJ1-1
clone_size: -
cdr3_nt: TGTGCCAGCAGCCCGCAGGGGTCAGGGAACACTGAAGCTTTCTTT
cdr3_aa: CASSPQGSGNTEAFF

d_call: TRBD2
v_call: TRBV15
j_call: TRBJ2-1
clone_size: -
cdr3_nt: TGTGCCACCAGCAGAGACCTAGCGGGAGCTCTCAATGAGCAGTTCTTC
cdr3_aa: CATSRDLAGALNEQFF

d_call: -
v_call: TRBV5-4
j_call: TRBJ2-3
clone_size: -
cdr3_nt: TGTGCCAGCAGTTTGGACAGAACAGATACGCAGTATTTT
cdr3_aa: CASSLDRTDTQYF

d_call: TRBD1
v_call: TRBV29-1
j_call: TRBJ2-3
clone_size: -
cdr3_nt: TGCAGCGTTCAGAAGGGACAGAGCACAGATACGCAGTATTTT
cdr3_aa: CSVQKGQSTDTQYF

d_call: TRBD2
v_call: TRBV9
j_call: TRBJ2-7
clone_size: -
cdr3_nt: TGTGCCAGCAGCGTAGCGGGACTAGCGGGAGAGCAGTACTTC
cdr3_aa: CASSVAGLAGEQYF

d_call: TRBD1
v_call: TRBV4-1
j_call: TRBJ1-2
clone_size: -
cdr3_nt: TGCGCCAGCAGAGGACAGGGGACCTATGGCTACACCTTC
cdr3_aa: CASRGQGTYGYTF

d_call: -
v_call: TRBV9
j_call: TRBJ2-1
clone_size: -
cdr3_nt: TGTGCCAGCAGCGTAGAGGGGGGGGGCCTTAGATCGGGACGTTACAATGAGCAGTTCTTC
cdr3_aa: CASSVEGGGLRSGRYNEQFF

d_call: -
v_call: TRBV6-5
j_call: TRBJ2-1
clone_size: -
cdr3_nt: TGTGCCAGCGGCCTAGCGCCCTCCTACAATGAGCAGTTCTTC
cdr3_aa: CASGLAPSYNEQFF

d_call: TRBD1
v_call: TRBV6-5
j_call: TRBJ2-7
clone_size: -
cdr3_nt: TGTGCCACTGCTAAGACTGGGACAGGGGTCTACGAGCAGTACTTC
cdr3_aa: CATAKTGTGVYEQYF

d_call: TRBD2
v_call: TRBV5-4
j_call: TRBJ2-2
clone_size: -
cdr3_nt: TGTGCCAGCAGCTTCCGACTAGCGGGATCGGTCGAACCGAACACCGGGGAGCTGTTTTTT
cdr3_aa: CASSFRLAGSVEPNTGELFF

d_call: -
v_call: TRBV6-1
j_call: TRBJ1-2
clone_size: few
cdr3_nt: TGTGCCAGCAGTGAAGTGGGCGGGAAGGGCTACACCTTC
cdr3_aa: CASSEVGGKGYTF

d_call: -
v_call: TRBV5-1
j_call: TRBJ2-1
clone_size: -
cdr3_nt: TGCGCCAGCAGCTTGGGTCCGTACTCCTACAATGAGCAGTTCTTC
cdr3_aa: CASSLGPYSYNEQFF

d_call: TRBD1
v_call: TRBV28
j_call: TRBJ2-7
clone_size: -
cdr3_nt: TGTGCCAGCAGTTTTAGCAGGGGGATTTCCTACGAGCAGTACTTC
cdr3_aa: CASSFSRGISYEQYF

d_call: -
v_call: TRBV7-8
j_call: TRBJ2-7
clone_size: -
cdr3_nt: TGTGCCAGCAGCTTAGCGACTTTCTCCTACGAGCAGTACTTC
cdr3_aa: CASSLATFSYEQYF

d_call: -
v_call: TRBV5-1
j_call: TRBJ1-4
clone_size: -
cdr3_nt: TGCGCCAGCAGCTTGAACCCCCCACACGCAACTAATGAAAAACTGTTTTTT
cdr3_aa: CASSLNPPHATNEKLFF

d_call: -
v_call: TRBV5-1
j_call: TRBJ2-3
clone_size: -
cdr3_nt: TGCGCCAGCCGGATAGGGGCCCGGGATACGCAGTATTTT
cdr3_aa: CASRIGARDTQYF

d_call: TRBD2
v_call: TRBV28
j_call: TRBJ2-5
clone_size: -
cdr3_nt: TGTGCCAGCAGTTTGGCGGGAGTTGTAAAGACCCAGTACTTC
cdr3_aa: CASSLAGVVKTQYF

d_call: TRBD2
v_call: TRBV10-3
j_call: TRBJ2-1
clone_size: -
cdr3_nt: TGTGCCATCAGTCCGAGCGGGAGGGCCCCCAATGAGCAGTTCTTC
cdr3_aa: CAISPSGRAPNEQFF

d_call: -
v_call: TRBV7-9
j_call: TRBJ1-3
clone_size: -
cdr3_nt: TGTGCCAGCAGCTCTCGGGTGATCCACACCATATATTTT
cdr3_aa: CASSSRVIHTIYF

d_call: -
v_call: TRBV7-9
j_call: TRBJ1-4
clone_size: -
cdr3_nt: TGTGCCAGCAGCCCACGAGGGGAAAAACTGTTTTTT
cdr3_aa: CASSPRGEKLFF

d_call: TRBD2
v_call: TRBV7-9
j_call: TRBJ2-3
clone_size: -
cdr3_nt: TGTGCCAGCAGCTTAGTAGGGGCTAGCGGAGATACGCAGTATTTT
cdr3_aa: CASSLVGASGDTQYF